This TCR beta chain was obtained from a study of blood T cell repertoires in COVID-19. About the research overall: Samples taken during acute and convalescent COVID-19 were collected in the United States, Italy and Spain.

Per the original methods: How many nucleated cells were present was estimated from reference gene primer amplification. Method: immunoSEQ multiplex PCR; TCRdb's copy keeps in-frame clones and lacks some. V, J and clone size were drawn from that table, and D and trimming were deduced from the DNA. The profile covers some 500,000 clones, with about 88% appearing a single time and less than 9.5% taken by the ten largest. The ends lost 4 bases at V and 6 bases at J; junction bases unmatched: 13. The CDR3 is 17 amino acids. CDR1 and CDR2 from the germline V gene are SEHNR and FQNEAQ (reference sequence). The sequenced material came from peripheral blood. The source is a woman in her 50s with COVID-19, enrolled during active disease. The chain uses TRBV7-9 and TRBJ2-2; 8 bases are a match to TRBD2. The CDR3, as DNA: TGTGCCAGCAGCTCCGCTAGCGGGTTGGTTTCTTCCGGGGAGCTGTTTTTT. This encodes CASSSASGLVSSGELFF.